Each of the 21 T cell receptor beta chains below was sequenced from the same sample in a study of blood T cell repertoires in COVID-19. Measured with immunoSEQ multiplex PCR; TCRdb has only the in-frame clones, and not every one. The repertoire holds about 190,000 clones, roughly 90% seen once, with around 0.63% in the top ten. Sequencing was carried out using peripheral blood. The receptors here all came from a man in his fifties with acute or convalescent COVID-19.

This clone was seen only once. The V gene is TRBV6-6, the J gene TRBJ2-5; 7 bases fit TRBD2. The germline CDR1 and CDR2 sequences are MNHNY and SVGAGI (reference sequence). The CDR3 is 13 residues long. The trim removed 4 bases at V and 4 bases at J, leaving 3 bases unmatched. The CDR3 DNA is TGTGCCAGCAGTTTTGGGGAGGGAGAGACCCAGTACTTC. Its translation: CASSFGEGETQYF.

The rearrangement links TRBV27 to TRBJ2-7; possibly TRBD1 for D (5 bases). The germline gives CDR1 MNHEY, CDR2 SMNVEV (reference sequence). The V end was cut by 8 bases, the J end by 1 base, with 9 bases between. The CDR3 sequence is 12 residues long. CDR3 DNA: TGTGCCAGCTCAGGGTTATCCTACGAGCAGTACTTC. Residues: CASSGLSYEQYF.

In its sample, this clone was seen a few times. This chain connects TRBV19 to TRBJ2-1, with 13 bases aligning to TRBD2. The CDR3 is made up of 15 amino acids. V trimming: 3 bases; J trimming: 6 bases; junction bases outside the gene matches: 2. The germline gives CDR1 LNHDA, CDR2 SQIVND (reference sequence). CDR3 amino acids: CASSIGTSGANEQFF. CDR3 nucleotide sequence: TGTGCCAGTAGTATCGGGACTAGCGGGGCCAATGAGCAGTTCTTC.

The chain has TRBV19 and TRBJ2-2, with TRBD1 matching over 10 bases. The CDR3 spans 14 residues. Germline V gene lookup returns CDR1 LNHDA and CDR2 SQIVND (reference sequence). V shed 6 bases, J shed 4 bases, and the junction held 2 bases outside the gene matches. This CDR3 reads CASRRTGGTGELFF. The CDR3 DNA follows: TGTGCCAGTAGGAGGACAGGGGGCACCGGGGAGCTGTTTTTT.

In its sample, this clone was seen once. In nucleotides, the CDR3 is TGTGCCAGCTCAAGAGCGCCAGATTCTGAGCAGTTCTTC. This translates into CASSRAPDSEQFF. The rearrangement joins TRBV18 to TRBJ2-1; unclear D gene. The V gene's germline CDR1 is KGHSH and CDR2 LQKENI. Trimming removed 5 bases at V and 9 bases at J, with 14 bases between. This CDR3 spans 13 amino acids.

The chain has TRBV5-6 and TRBJ1-1; 7 bases align to TRBD1. The trim removed 4 bases at V and 3 bases at J, leaving 6 bases unmatched. CDR1 is SGHDT, CDR2 YYEEEE, per germline. The CDR3 contains 14 residues. The CDR3 region has the DNA TGTGCCAGCAGCCTCGGGGACAGATACACTGAAGCTTTCTTT. Amino acids: CASSLGDRYTEAFF.

In its sample, this clone was seen once. This chain connects TRBV4-3 to TRBJ1-6; D gene ambiguous. CDR1 is LGHNA and CDR2 is YSLEER in the germline V gene. The CDR3 consists of 14 residues. Trimming removed 1 base from V and 6 bases from J, with 7 bases in between. In DNA form, the CDR3 reads TGCGCCAGCAGCCAAGGTTCCGTTAATTCACCCCTCCACTTT. The encoded protein is CASSQGSVNSPLHF.

V is TRBV10-3 and J is TRBJ2-1, with D possibly TRBD1 on 7 matching bases. Trimming took 6 bases from V and 3 from J, leaving 12 bases between them. The V gene's germline CDR1 is ENHRY and CDR2 SYGVKD. This CDR3 is 14 amino acids long. DNA for the CDR3: TGTGCCATCAGGCGGCAGGGGGGCTACAATGAGCAGTTCTTC. Its protein product is CAIRRQGGYNEQFF.

This clone turned up a few times. This chain joins TRBV5-1 and TRBJ1-2; weak D call: TRBD1 (5 bases). This CDR3 contains 15 residues. Between the trimmed V and J ends, which lost 3 bases and 3 bases, there was a span of 15 bases. The germline V gene encodes CDR1 SGHRS and CDR2 YFSETQ. CDR3 nucleotide sequence: TGCGCCAGCAGCTCGGGGGACGGATACTACTATGGCTACACCTTC. Amino acid sequence: CASSSGDGYYYGYTF.

Points on this clone: This sample includes further DNA sequences coding for the same CDR3. This chain uses TRBV5-1 with TRBJ1-6; TRBD1 might be the D (5 bases). The CDR3 is 14 residues long. The germline CDR1 and CDR2 sequences are SGHRS and YFSETQ. V lost 0 bases to trimming and J lost 8 bases, with 9 bases between them. For the CDR3, the DNA is TGCGCCAGCAGCTTGGCCGGGGGTTATTCACCCCTCCACTTT. This translates into CASSLAGGYSPLHF.

V usage is TRBV5-1 and J usage is TRBJ1-4; 9 bases match TRBD1. V trimming: 2 bases; J trimming: 0 bases; junction bases outside the gene matches: 11. This CDR3 is 19 amino acids long. Germline assignment: CDR1 SGHRS and CDR2 YFSETQ. The CDR3 reads CASSFSSGTGRSTNEKLFF. In DNA, the CDR3 is TGCGCCAGCAGCTTTTCCTCCGGGACAGGGCGTTCAACTAATGAAAAACTGTTTTTT.

V gene TRBV7-3 combines with J gene TRBJ1-1; D may be TRBD1 (5 bases). Per germline, CDR1 SGHTA and CDR2 FQGTGA. CDR3 length: 16 residues. V dropped 2 bases and J dropped 0 bases, with 13 bases sitting between them. The CDR3, as DNA: TGTGCCAGCAGCTTACAGCCGGGGGGGATGAACACTGAAGCTTTCTTT. Residues: CASSLQPGGMNTEAFF.

The V and J genes are TRBV7-2 and TRBJ1-3, with TRBD1 matching over 8 bases. The length of the CDR3 is 18 residues. J was trimmed by 3 bases and V by 4 bases; bases with no gene match: 14. Germline V gene data show CDR1 as SGHTA and CDR2 as FQGNSA. In DNA form, the CDR3 reads TGTGCCAGCAGCTCAGGGGGTGGACAGGGTTTATTTGGAAACACCATATATTTT. It yields the protein CASSSGGGQGLFGNTIYF.

The chain employs TRBV19 and TRBJ2-6; no definite D call. Germline lookup yields CDR1 LNHDA and CDR2 SQIVND (reference sequence). The V gene lost 5 bases and the J gene lost 0 bases, with 5 bases spanning the gap. The CDR3 length is 14 residues. CDR3 sequence: CASSLSSGANVLTF. The CDR3 region has the DNA TGTGCCAGTAGTCTTAGCTCTGGGGCCAACGTCCTGACTTTC. Combining the CDR3 with reference TRBV19 and TRBJ2-6 gives the whole variable domain DGGITQSPKYLFRKEGQNVTLSCEQNLNHDAMYWYRQDPGQGLRLIYYSQIVNDFQKGDIAEGYSVSREKKESFPLTVTSAQKNPTAFYLCASSLSSGANVLTFGAGSRLTVL.

The chain has TRBV5-1 and TRBJ2-3; D call uncertain. The germline gives CDR1 SGHRS, CDR2 YFSETQ. This CDR3 comprises 13 residues. Trimming left V 4 bases short and J 5 bases short, with 11 bases between. The CDR3 DNA reads as TGCGCCAGCAGCCTCACATTCGTAGATACGCAGTATTTT. Protein product: CASSLTFVDTQYF.

The gene calls are TRBV27 and TRBJ1-5; 11 bases align to TRBD1. V shed 4 bases and J 2 bases; nucleotides not matched to a gene: 7. There are 17 residues in the CDR3. Looked up from germline, CDR1 is MNHEY and CDR2 is SMNVEV (reference sequence). This chain's CDR3 is CASSSGQGVLGNQPQHF. DNA of the CDR3: TGTGCCAGCAGTTCGGGACAGGGGGTATTAGGCAATCAGCCCCAGCATTTT.

The chain combines TRBV7-2 with TRBJ1-1; weak D call: TRBD1 (5 bases). V lost 1 base and J 1 base, leaving 13 bases between the germline ends. CDR1 and CDR2 (germline): SGHTA, FQGNSA. CDR3 size: 16 residues. The CDR3 loop is CASSLVGLGGNTEAFF. CDR3 in DNA: TGTGCCAGCAGCTTAGTGGGCCTGGGGGGGAACACTGAAGCTTTCTTT.

This clone was observed a single time. CDR3 nucleotides: TGTGCCAGCATAGAGGGAGGGACTAATGAAAAACTGTTTTTT. Protein product: CASIEGGTNEKLFF. This chain joins TRBV6-5 and TRBJ1-4; D is uncertain. Trimming removed 7 bases from V and 2 bases from J, with 11 bases in between. Germline CDR1 reads MNHEY; CDR2 reads SVGAGI. The CDR3 extends over 14 amino acids.

The V call is TRBV2, the J call TRBJ1-2, with unresolved D. V lost 7 bases and J 3 bases, leaving 6 bases between the germline ends. CDR1 SNHLY and CDR2 FYNNEI come from the germline V gene. The CDR3 length is 11 residues. CDR3 residues: CASTQYYGYTF. For the CDR3, the DNA is TGTGCCAGCACCCAATACTATGGCTACACCTTC.

This clone showed up just once. The V call is TRBV9, the J call TRBJ2-3; D call uncertain. Germline loops: CDR1 SGDLS, CDR2 YYNGEE. This CDR3 spans 15 amino acids. With 6 bases removed from V and 1 base from J, the gap between germline ends came to 15 bases. The CDR3 is CASTPGIVGTDTQYF. In nucleotides, the CDR3 is TGTGCCAGCACCCCAGGAATAGTCGGCACAGATACGCAGTATTTT.

A word on this clone: Other DNA sequences from this sample encode an identical CDR3 as well. The V gene is TRBV12-5, the J gene TRBJ1-1, with D perhaps matching TRBD1 (6 bases). This CDR3 has 14 amino acids. CDR1 and CDR2 (germline): LGHNT, FRNRAP. Trimming removed 3 bases at V and 4 bases at J, with 12 bases between. CDR3 in amino acids: CASGFRGDGTEAFF. The CDR3 DNA follows: TGTGCTAGTGGTTTCAGGGGAGATGGCACTGAAGCTTTCTTT.